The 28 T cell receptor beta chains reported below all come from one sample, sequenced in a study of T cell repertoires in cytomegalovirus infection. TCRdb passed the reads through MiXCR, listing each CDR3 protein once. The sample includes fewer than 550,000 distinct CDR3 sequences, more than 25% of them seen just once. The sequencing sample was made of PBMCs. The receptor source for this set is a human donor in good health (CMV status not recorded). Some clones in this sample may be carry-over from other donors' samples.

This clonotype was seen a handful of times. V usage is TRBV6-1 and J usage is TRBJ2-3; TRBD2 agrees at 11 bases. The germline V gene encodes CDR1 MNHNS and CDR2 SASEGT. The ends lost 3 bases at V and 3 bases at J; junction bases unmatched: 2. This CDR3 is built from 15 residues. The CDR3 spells CASSEWTSGTDTQYF. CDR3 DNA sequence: TGTGCCAGCAGTGAGTGGACTAGCGGGACAGATACGCAGTATTTT.

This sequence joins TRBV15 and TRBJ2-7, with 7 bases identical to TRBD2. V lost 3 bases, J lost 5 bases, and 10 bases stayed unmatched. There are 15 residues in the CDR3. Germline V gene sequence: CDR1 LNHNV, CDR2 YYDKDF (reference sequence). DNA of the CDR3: TGTGCCACCAGCAGGTTGGGGCGGGAGCGTGACGAGCAGTACGTC. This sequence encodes CATSRLGRERDEQYV.

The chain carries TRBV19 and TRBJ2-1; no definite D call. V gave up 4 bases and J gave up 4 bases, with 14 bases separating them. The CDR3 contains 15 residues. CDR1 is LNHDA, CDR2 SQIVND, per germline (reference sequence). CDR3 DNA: TGTGCCAGTAGTAAAAAACCGGTGGAGTACAATGAGCAGTTCTTC. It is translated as CASSKKPVEYNEQFF.

CDR3 nucleotide sequence: TGTGCCAGCAGGTTAGCGGGAGGGGGTGAGCAGTTCTTC. It specifies CASRLAGGGEQFF. This chain links TRBV6-2 or TRBV6-3 with TRBJ2-1; the match to TRBD2 covers 11 bases. This CDR3 is 13 amino acids long. Germline values: CDR1 MNHEY, CDR2 SVGEGT. V shed 6 bases, J shed 9 bases, and the junction held 4 bases outside the gene matches.

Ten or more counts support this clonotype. CDR3: CASSGKGQVYEQYF. The CDR3 bases are TGTGCCAGCAGCGGCAAGGGCCAGGTTTACGAGCAGTACTTC. The rearrangement uses TRBV7-2 and TRBJ2-7; no firm D call. The CDR3 has 14 amino acids. Trimming left V 5 bases short and J 4 bases short, with 15 bases between. Germline loops: CDR1 SGHTA, CDR2 FQGNSA. Looking up the rest from reference TRBV7-2 and TRBJ2-7 gives the full variable domain: GAGVSQSPSNKVTEKGKDVELRCDPISGHTALYWYRQSLGQGLEFLIYFQGNSAPDKSGLPSDRFSAERTGGSVSTLTIQRTQQEDSAVYLCASSGKGQVYEQYFGPGTRLTVT.

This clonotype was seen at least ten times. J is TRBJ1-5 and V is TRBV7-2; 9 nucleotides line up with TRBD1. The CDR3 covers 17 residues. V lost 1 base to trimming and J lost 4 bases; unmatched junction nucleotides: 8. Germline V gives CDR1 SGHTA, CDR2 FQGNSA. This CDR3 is CASSLGPKGQGNQPQHF. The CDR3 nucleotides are TGTGCCAGCAGCTTAGGACCTAAGGGACAGGGAAATCAGCCCCAGCATTTT.

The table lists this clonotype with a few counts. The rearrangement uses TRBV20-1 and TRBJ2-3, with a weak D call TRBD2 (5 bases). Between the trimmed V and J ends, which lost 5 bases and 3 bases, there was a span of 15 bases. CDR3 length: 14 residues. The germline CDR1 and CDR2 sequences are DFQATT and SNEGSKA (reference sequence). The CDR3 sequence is CSAPSDGITDTQYF. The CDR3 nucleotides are TGCAGTGCTCCCTCCGACGGGATTACAGATACGCAGTATTTT.

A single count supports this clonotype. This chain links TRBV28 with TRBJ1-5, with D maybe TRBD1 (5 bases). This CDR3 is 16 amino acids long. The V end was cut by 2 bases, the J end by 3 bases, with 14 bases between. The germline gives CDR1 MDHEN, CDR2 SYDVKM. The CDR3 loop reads CASSLGGGGFNQPQHF. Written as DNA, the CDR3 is TGTGCCAGCAGTTTAGGGGGGGGGGGGTTCAATCAGCCCCAGCATTTT.

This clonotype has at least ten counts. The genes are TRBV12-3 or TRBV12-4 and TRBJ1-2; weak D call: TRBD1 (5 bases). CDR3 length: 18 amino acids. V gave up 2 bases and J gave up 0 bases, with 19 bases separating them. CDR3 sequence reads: CASSLQLHPGMANYGYTF. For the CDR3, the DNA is TGTGCCAGCAGTTTACAGCTCCATCCAGGGATGGCTAACTATGGCTACACCTTC.

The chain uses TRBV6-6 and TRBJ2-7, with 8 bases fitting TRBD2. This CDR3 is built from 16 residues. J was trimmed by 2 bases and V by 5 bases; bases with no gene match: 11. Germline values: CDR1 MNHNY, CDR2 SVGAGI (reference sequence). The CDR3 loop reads CASSKESGRHPYEQYF. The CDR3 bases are TGTGCCAGCAGTAAGGAAAGCGGGAGACATCCCTACGAGCAGTACTTC.

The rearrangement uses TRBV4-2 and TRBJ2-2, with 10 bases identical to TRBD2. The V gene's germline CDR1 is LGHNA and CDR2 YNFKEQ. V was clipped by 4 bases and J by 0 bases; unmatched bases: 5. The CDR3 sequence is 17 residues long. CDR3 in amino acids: CASSPGTSETNTGELFF. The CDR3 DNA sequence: TGTGCCAGCAGCCCCGGGACTAGCGAGACGAACACCGGGGAGCTGTTTTTT.

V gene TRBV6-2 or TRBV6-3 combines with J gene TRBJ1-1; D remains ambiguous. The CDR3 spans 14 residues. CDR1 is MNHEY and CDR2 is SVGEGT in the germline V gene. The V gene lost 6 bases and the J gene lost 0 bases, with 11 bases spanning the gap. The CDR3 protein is CASRGWTVNTEAFF. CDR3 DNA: TGTGCCAGCAGAGGATGGACTGTGAACACTGAAGCTTTCTTT.

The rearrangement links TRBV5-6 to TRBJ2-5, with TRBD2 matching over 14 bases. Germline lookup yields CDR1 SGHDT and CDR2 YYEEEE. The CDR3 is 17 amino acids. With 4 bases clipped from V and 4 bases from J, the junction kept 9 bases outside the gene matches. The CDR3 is CASSGRLAGGRRETQYF. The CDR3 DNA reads TGTGCCAGCAGCGGAAGACTAGCGGGAGGGCGTAGAGAGACCCAGTACTTC.

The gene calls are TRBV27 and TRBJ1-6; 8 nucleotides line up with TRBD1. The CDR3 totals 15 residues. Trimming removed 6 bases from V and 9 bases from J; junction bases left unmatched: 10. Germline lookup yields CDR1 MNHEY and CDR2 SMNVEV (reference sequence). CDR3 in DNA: TGTGCCAGCAGCCTTACTCGGGACAGGAGTTCACCCCTCCACTTT. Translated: CASSLTRDRSSPLHF.

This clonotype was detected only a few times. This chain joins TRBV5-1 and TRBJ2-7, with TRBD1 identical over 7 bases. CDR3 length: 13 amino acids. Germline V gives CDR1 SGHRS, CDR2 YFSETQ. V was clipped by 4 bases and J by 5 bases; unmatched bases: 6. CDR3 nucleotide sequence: TGCGCCAGCAGCGTGAACAGGGGCCACGAGCAGTACGTC. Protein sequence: CASSVNRGHEQYV.

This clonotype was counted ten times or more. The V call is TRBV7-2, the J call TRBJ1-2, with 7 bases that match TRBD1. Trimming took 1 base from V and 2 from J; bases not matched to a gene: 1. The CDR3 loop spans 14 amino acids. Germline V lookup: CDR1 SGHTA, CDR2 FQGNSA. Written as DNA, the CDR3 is TGTGCCAGCAGCTTAGACAGGGGAAACTATGGCTACACCTTC. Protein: CASSLDRGNYGYTF.

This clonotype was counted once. The CDR3 nucleotides are TGTGCCAGCAGTCATAAATTACTGGAAAACACCGGGGAGCTGTTTTTT. Translated: CASSHKLLENTGELFF. The chain joins TRBV12-3 or TRBV12-4 to TRBJ2-2; D not resolved. The length of the CDR3 is 16 residues. The germline V and J ends were trimmed by 5 bases and 2 bases, with 15 bases remaining between them.

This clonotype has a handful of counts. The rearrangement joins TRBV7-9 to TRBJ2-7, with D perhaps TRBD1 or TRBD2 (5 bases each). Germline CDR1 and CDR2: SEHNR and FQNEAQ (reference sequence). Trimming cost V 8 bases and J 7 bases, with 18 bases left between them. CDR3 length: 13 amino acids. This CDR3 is CASAARGAREQYV. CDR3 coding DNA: TGTGCCAGCGCCGCTCGAGGGGCACGGGAGCAGTACGTC.

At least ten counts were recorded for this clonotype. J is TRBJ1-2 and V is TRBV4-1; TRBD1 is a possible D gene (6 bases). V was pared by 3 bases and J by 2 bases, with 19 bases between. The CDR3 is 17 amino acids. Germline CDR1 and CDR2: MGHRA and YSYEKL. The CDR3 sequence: CASSHQGRGPSNYGYTF. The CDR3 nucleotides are TGCGCCAGCAGCCATCAGGGCAGGGGACCGTCCAACTATGGCTACACCTTC.

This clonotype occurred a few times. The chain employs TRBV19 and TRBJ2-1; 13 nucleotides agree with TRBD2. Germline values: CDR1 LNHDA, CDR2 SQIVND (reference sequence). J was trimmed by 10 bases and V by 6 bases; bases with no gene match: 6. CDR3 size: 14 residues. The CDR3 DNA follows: TGTGCCAGTAGAGGACTAGCGGGAGAGGGCGAGCAGTTCTTC. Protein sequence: CASRGLAGEGEQFF.

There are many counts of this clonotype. CDR3 loop: CASSLRNWWADGTEAFF. CDR3 DNA sequence: TGTGCCAGCAGTCTCCGTAACTGGTGGGCAGACGGCACTGAAGCTTTCTTT. The chain has TRBV12-3 or TRBV12-4 and TRBJ1-1; unclear D gene. V was shortened by 5 bases and J by 4 bases, with 23 bases between the two germline ends. The CDR3 sequence is 17 residues long.

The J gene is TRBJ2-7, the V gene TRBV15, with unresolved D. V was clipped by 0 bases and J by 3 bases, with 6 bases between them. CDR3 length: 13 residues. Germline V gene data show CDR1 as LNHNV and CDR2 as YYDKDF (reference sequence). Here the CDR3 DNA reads TGTGCCACCAGCAGAGACCGAGACTACGAGCAGTACTTC. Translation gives CATSRDRDYEQYF.

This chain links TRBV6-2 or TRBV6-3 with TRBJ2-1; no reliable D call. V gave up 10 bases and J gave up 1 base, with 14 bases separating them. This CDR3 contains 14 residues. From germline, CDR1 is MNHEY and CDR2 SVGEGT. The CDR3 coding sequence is TGTGCCACCCTCTTCGACCCGTCCTACAATGAGCAGTTCTTC. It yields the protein CATLFDPSYNEQFF.

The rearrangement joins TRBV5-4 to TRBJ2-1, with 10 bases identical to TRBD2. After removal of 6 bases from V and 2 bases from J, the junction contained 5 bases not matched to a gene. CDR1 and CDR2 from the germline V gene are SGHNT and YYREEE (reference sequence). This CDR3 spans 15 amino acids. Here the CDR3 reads CASNRAGGAYNEQFF. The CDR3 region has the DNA TGTGCCAGCAACCGAGCGGGAGGGGCCTACAATGAGCAGTTCTTC.

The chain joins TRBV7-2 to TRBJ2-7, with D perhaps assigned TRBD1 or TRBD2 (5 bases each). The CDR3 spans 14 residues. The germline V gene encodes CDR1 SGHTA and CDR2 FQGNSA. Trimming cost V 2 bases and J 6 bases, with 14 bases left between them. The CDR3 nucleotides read TGTGCCAGCAGCTTATCGGACGGGGCACCCGAGCAGTACTTC. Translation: CASSLSDGAPEQYF.

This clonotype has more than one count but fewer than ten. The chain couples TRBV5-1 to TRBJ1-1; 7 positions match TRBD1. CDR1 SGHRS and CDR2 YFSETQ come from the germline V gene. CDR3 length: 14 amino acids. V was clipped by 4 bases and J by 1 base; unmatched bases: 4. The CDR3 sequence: CASSMGQRNTEAFF. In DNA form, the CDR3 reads TGCGCCAGCAGCATGGGACAGCGGAACACTGAAGCTTTCTTT.

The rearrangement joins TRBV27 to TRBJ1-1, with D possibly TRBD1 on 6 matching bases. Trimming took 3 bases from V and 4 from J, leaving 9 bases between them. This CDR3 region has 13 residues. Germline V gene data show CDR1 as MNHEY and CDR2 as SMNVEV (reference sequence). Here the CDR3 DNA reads TGTGCCAGCAGTTTTACACAGGGCACTGAAGCTTTCTTT. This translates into CASSFTQGTEAFF.

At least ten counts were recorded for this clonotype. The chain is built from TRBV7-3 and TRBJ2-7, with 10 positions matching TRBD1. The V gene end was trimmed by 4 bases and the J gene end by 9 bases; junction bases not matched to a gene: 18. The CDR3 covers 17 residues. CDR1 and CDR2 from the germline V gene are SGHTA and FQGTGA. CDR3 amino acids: CASSSSGPGQGTPGQYF. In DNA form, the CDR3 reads TGTGCCAGCAGCTCGAGTGGACCGGGACAGGGGACCCCAGGGCAGTACTTC.